The 20 T cell receptor beta chains listed next were all sequenced from one sample in a study of OX40 agonist ivuxolimab in advanced cancers. The assay was immunoSEQ multiplex PCR, and TCRdb's table has in-frame clones only and misses some. The data show around 60,000 clones, roughly 89% seen once. Sequenced material: CD4+ or CD8+ T cells sorted from blood, taken in a trial of the OX40 agonist ivuxolimab. The receptors stem from an adult with an advanced solid tumor such as melanoma, head and neck, liver or kidney cancer.

The V gene is TRBV4-1, the J gene TRBJ2-1; TRBD2 agrees at 7 bases. V shed 4 bases and J 3 bases; nucleotides not matched to a gene: 6. The V gene's germline CDR1 is MGHRA and CDR2 YSYEKL. The CDR3 is made up of 15 amino acids. CDR3 sequence reads: CASSRDYQNYNEQFF. DNA for the CDR3: TGCGCCAGCAGCCGGGACTACCAAAACTACAATGAGCAGTTCTTC.

The chain carries TRBV6-6 and TRBJ1-5, with D tentatively TRBD1 (5 bases). V dropped 0 bases and J dropped 7 bases, with 10 bases sitting between them. The germline V gene encodes CDR1 MNHNY and CDR2 SVGAGI (reference sequence). The CDR3 runs 14 residues. CDR3 nucleotides: TGTGCCAGCAGTTACTCTACGTCAGGGCAGCCCCAGCATTTT. Translated: CASSYSTSGQPQHF.

The chain has TRBV29-1 and TRBJ2-7, with D perhaps matching TRBD2 (5 bases). This CDR3 has 14 residues. Trimming took 6 bases from V and 5 from J, leaving 20 bases between them. Germline values: CDR1 SQVTM, CDR2 ANQGSEA. This CDR3 is CSVARGFPAHEQYF. The CDR3 DNA reads TGCAGCGTAGCTCGGGGTTTCCCGGCCCACGAGCAGTACTTC.

V gene TRBV19 combines with J gene TRBJ1-6, with 7 bases matching TRBD1. Germline assignment: CDR1 LNHDA and CDR2 SQIVND (reference sequence). The CDR3 is made up of 15 amino acids. With V trimmed by 9 bases and J by 3 bases, 8 bases remained unmatched. For the CDR3, the DNA is TGTGCCAGCTCGGGACAGTTACTCTATAATTCACCCCTCCACTTT. It specifies CASSGQLLYNSPLHF.

The chain carries TRBV4-1 and TRBJ2-3; possible D gene TRBD2, 7 bases. The CDR3 spans 15 residues. V lost 0 bases and J lost 8, with 15 bases in between. Germline values: CDR1 MGHRA, CDR2 YSYEKL. Written as DNA, the CDR3 is TGCGCCAGCAGCCAAGATGGTCGGGGGGCAGGTACGCAGTATTTT. It yields the protein CASSQDGRGAGTQYF.

V is TRBV27 and J is TRBJ2-7, with D tentatively TRBD1 or TRBD2 (6 bases each). The length of the CDR3 is 16 residues. V lost 1 base and J lost 6, with 19 bases in between. CDR1 is MNHEY, CDR2 SMNVEV, per germline (reference sequence). CDR3 DNA: TGTGCCAGCAGTTTATTTTTTGGAGGGGGAAACGGCGAGCAGTACTTC. It yields the protein CASSLFFGGGNGEQYF.

The rearrangement links TRBV5-6 to TRBJ2-7; D is ambiguous. In germline, CDR1 is SGHDT, CDR2 YYEEEE. V lost 0 bases to trimming and J lost 1 base, with 2 bases between them. The CDR3 covers 12 residues. CDR3 coding DNA: TGTGCCAGCAGCTTGGCATCCTACGAGCAGTACTTC. Its protein is CASSLASYEQYF.

The CDR3 loop is CAWSVGNRDNSPLHF. The CDR3 coding sequence is TGTGCCTGGAGCGTTGGGAATAGGGATAATTCACCCCTCCACTTT. This sequence joins TRBV30 and TRBJ1-6; D uncertain. Deletions cut 3 bases from V and 5 bases from J, with 14 bases between. Germline CDR1 reads GTSNPN; CDR2 reads SVGIG (reference sequence). This CDR3 region has 15 residues.

The chain employs TRBV7-2 and TRBJ1-1; 11 bases match TRBD1. The CDR3 has 15 residues. J gave up 4 bases and V 0 bases, and 1 base lay outside the gene matches. Germline values: CDR1 SGHTA, CDR2 FQGNSA. The chain's CDR3 is CASSLAGTGGTEAFF. The CDR3 DNA sequence: TGTGCCAGCAGCTTAGCGGGGACAGGGGGCACTGAAGCTTTCTTT.

This clone was seen once. This chain connects TRBV7-8 to TRBJ1-2; no clear D gene. The V gene's germline CDR1 is SGHVS and CDR2 FQNEAQ. The germline V and J ends were trimmed by 1 base and 5 bases, with 11 bases remaining between them. CDR3 length: 14 amino acids. CDR3 sequence reads: CASSLEGRRYGYTF. The CDR3 coding sequence is TGTGCCAGCAGCTTAGAAGGTAGACGTTATGGCTACACCTTC.

This clone was found once. The genes are TRBV25-1 and TRBJ1-5; no clear D. This CDR3 has 14 residues. V lost 1 base, J lost 7 bases, and 11 bases lay in between. CDR1 MGHDK and CDR2 SYGVNS come from the germline V gene. DNA for the CDR3: TGTGCCAGCAGTGAATTTGAAGCTAGGCAGCCCCAGCATTTT. Amino acid sequence: CASSEFEARQPQHF.

The rearrangement links TRBV28 to TRBJ1-1, with D maybe TRBD1 (6 bases). V lost 8 bases to trimming and J lost 9 bases, with 22 bases between them. Germline loops: CDR1 MDHEN, CDR2 SYDVKM. There are 14 residues in the CDR3. The CDR3 DNA reads TGTGCCAGCTCTGATCCGGGACAAGGCCTTAAAGCTTTCTTT. This encodes CASSDPGQGLKAFF.

The gene calls are TRBV7-3 and TRBJ1-2; TRBD1 matches at 8 bases. After removal of 4 bases from V and 6 bases from J, the junction contained 4 bases not matched to a gene. CDR1 is SGHTA, CDR2 FQGTGA, per germline. CDR3 length equals 13 residues. Here the CDR3 reads CASSSGQANGYTF. Here the CDR3 DNA reads TGTGCCAGCAGCTCGGGACAGGCAAATGGCTACACCTTC.

The J gene is TRBJ2-5, the V gene TRBV5-1; perhaps TRBD2 as D (5 bases). The CDR3 is made up of 14 amino acids. Germline loops: CDR1 SGHRS, CDR2 YFSETQ. V was clipped by 0 bases and J by 3 bases, with 9 bases between them. The CDR3 DNA follows: TGCGCCAGCAGCTTGGTGGCGGGCGAAGAGACCCAGTACTTC. As protein: CASSLVAGEETQYF.

The rearrangement joins TRBV5-4 to TRBJ2-3, with TRBD2 as a possible D gene (5 bases). Trimming pared 2 bases from V and 5 bases from J, leaving 12 bases between. The CDR3 is 14 amino acids. Germline CDR1 and CDR2: SGHNT and YYREEE (reference sequence). CDR3 region: CASSFGGPVDTQYF. Here the CDR3 DNA reads TGTGCCAGCAGCTTCGGCGGGCCAGTAGATACGCAGTATTTT.

This clone occurred a few times. This sequence joins TRBV30 and TRBJ1-1; possibly TRBD1 for D (5 bases). Per germline, CDR1 GTSNPN and CDR2 SVGIG (reference sequence). The CDR3 loop spans 16 amino acids. V lost 0 bases, J lost 0 bases, and 14 bases lay in between. DNA for the CDR3: TGTGCCTGGAGTGTCGGGACGTTGCTATTGAACACTGAAGCTTTCTTT. Protein sequence: CAWSVGTLLLNTEAFF.

The chain's CDR3 is CASSTSSGDLFYEQYF. The CDR3 coding sequence is TGTGCCAGCAGCACATCTAGCGGGGACTTATTCTACGAGCAGTACTTC. The chain is built from TRBV21-1 and TRBJ2-7; TRBD2, the table's D call, lacks a check against the DNA. TRBV21-1 is a pseudogene segment. The CDR3 runs to 16 residues.

The chain carries TRBV30 and TRBJ1-4; D gene ambiguous. V lost 2 bases and J 8 bases, leaving 15 bases between the germline ends. The CDR3 sequence is 14 residues long. The germline V gene has CDR1 GTSNPN and CDR2 SVGIG (reference sequence). The CDR3 nucleotides read TGTGCCTGGAGTCACTCAGGTGGATACGAAAAACTGTTTTTT. Translated, it gives CAWSHSGGYEKLFF.

This chain links TRBV30 with TRBJ1-1, with D possibly matching TRBD1 (5 bases). The CDR3 is made up of 12 amino acids. The germline V gene encodes CDR1 GTSNPN and CDR2 SVGIG (reference sequence). V shed 1 base and J shed 5 bases, with 8 bases lying between them. The CDR3 here is CAWSGQGTEAFF. DNA for the CDR3: TGTGCCTGGAGTGGGCAGGGAACTGAAGCTTTCTTT.

In its sample, this clone was seen once. The J gene is TRBJ2-1, the V gene TRBV18; TRBD1 agrees at 8 bases. Germline V gene lookup returns CDR1 KGHSH and CDR2 LQKENI. With 4 bases clipped from V and 6 bases from J, the junction kept 14 bases outside the gene matches. This CDR3 contains 17 residues. This CDR3 is CASSLSLSTGDRNEQFF. The CDR3 DNA is TGTGCCAGCTCACTCTCCTTATCGACAGGGGACCGCAATGAGCAGTTCTTC.